This T cell receptor (beta chain) appears in the sequencing data of a study of response to subunit inactivated influenza vaccine. CDR1 is MNHNS and CDR2 is SASEGT in the germline V gene. The V segment lost 6 bases and the J segment 5 bases; nucleotides outside the gene matches: 10. CDR3 length: 16 residues. Each CDR3 protein is one row after TCRdb ran MiXCR on the RT-PCR reads. The sample has about 500,000 distinct CDR3 sequences, 16% seen once. This clonotype was counted only a few times. The chain has TRBV6-1 and TRBJ2-5; 12 bases are shared with TRBD2. The sequenced sample was CD4+ T cells sorted from PBMCs, obtained roughly 24 months after vaccination. The origin of this receptor is a man between 50 and 69 years old who received an inactivated influenza vaccine. The CDR3 DNA reads as TGTGCCAGCAGCAGCGAACTAGCGGGAGGTTGGGAGACCCAGTACTTC. It encodes CASSSELAGGWETQYF.